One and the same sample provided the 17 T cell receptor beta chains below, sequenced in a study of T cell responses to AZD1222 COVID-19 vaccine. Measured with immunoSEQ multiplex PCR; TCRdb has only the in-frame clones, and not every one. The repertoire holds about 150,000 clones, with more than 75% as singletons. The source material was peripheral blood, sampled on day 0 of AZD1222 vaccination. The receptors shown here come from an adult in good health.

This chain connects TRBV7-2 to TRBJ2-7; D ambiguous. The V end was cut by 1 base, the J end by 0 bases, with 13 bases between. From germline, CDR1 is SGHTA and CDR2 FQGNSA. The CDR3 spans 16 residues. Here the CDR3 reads CASSLGPSASSYEQYF. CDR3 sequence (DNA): TGTGCCAGCAGCTTAGGGCCATCGGCGAGCTCCTACGAGCAGTACTTC.

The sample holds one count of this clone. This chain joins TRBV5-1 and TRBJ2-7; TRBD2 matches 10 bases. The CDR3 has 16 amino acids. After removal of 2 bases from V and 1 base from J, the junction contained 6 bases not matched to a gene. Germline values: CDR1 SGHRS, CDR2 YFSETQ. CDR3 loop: CASSFGLAGGSYEQYF. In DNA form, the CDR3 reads TGCGCCAGCAGCTTTGGGTTAGCGGGGGGTTCCTACGAGCAGTACTTC.

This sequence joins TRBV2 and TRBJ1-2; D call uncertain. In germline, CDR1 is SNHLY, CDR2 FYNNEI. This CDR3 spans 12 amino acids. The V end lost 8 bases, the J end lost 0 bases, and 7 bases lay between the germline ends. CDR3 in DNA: TGTGCCAGCCTTGTAGCTAACTATGGCTACACCTTC. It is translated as CASLVANYGYTF.

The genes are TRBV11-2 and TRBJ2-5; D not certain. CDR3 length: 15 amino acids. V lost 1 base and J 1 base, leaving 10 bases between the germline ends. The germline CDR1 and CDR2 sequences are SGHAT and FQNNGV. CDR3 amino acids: CASSLGRSVQETQYF. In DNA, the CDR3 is TGTGCCAGCAGCTTAGGTAGGAGTGTCCAAGAGACCCAGTACTTC. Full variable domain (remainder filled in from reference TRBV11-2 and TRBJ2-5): EAGVAQSPRYKIIEKRQSVAFWCNPISGHATLYWYQQILGQGPKLLIQFQNNGVVDDSQLPKDRFSAERLKGVDSTLKIQPAKLEDSAVYLCASSLGRSVQETQYFGPGTRLLVL.

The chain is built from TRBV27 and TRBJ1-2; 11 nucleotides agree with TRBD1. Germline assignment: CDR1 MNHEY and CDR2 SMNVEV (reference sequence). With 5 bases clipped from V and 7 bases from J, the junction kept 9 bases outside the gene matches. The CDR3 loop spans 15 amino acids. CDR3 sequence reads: CASSGGDRGNLGYTF. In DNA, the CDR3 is TGTGCCAGCAGTGGCGGGGACAGGGGGAATCTTGGCTACACCTTC.

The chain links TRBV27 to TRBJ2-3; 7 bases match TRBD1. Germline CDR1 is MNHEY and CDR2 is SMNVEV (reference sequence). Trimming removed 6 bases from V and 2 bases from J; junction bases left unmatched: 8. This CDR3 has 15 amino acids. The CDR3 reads CASRSDRVDTDTQYF. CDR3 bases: TGTGCCAGCAGGTCCGACAGGGTTGACACAGATACGCAGTATTTT.

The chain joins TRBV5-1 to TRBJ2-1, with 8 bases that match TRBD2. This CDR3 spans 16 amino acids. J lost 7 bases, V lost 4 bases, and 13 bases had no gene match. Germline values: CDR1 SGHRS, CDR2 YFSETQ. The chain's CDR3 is CASSPSTSGGYNEQFF. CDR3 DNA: TGCGCCAGCAGCCCCAGTACAAGCGGGGGATATAATGAGCAGTTCTTC.

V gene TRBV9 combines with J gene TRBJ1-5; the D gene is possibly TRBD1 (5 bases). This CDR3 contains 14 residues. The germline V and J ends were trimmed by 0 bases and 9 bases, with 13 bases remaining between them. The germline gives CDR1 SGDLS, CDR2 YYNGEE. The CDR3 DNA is TGTGCCAGCAGCGTAGGTTCTTCAGGGTCGCCCCAGCATTTT. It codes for CASSVGSSGSPQHF.

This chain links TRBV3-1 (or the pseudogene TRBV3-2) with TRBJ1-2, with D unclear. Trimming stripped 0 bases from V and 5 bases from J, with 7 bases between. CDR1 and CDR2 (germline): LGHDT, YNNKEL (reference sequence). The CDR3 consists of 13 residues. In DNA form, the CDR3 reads TGTGCCAGCAGCCAAGATAATCTTTATGGCTACACCTTC. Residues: CASSQDNLYGYTF.

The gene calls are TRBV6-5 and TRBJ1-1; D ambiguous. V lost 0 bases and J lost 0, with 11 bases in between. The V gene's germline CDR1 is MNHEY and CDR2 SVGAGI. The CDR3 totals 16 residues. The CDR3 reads CASSYSNPRMNTEAFF. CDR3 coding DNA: TGTGCCAGCAGTTACTCCAACCCCAGAATGAACACTGAAGCTTTCTTT.

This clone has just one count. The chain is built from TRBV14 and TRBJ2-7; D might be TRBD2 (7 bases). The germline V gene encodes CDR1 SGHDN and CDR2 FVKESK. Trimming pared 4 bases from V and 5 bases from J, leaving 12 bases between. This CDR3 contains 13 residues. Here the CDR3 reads CASSRGGWNEQYF. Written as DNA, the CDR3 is TGTGCCAGCAGCCGGGGGGGCTGGAACGAGCAGTACTTC.

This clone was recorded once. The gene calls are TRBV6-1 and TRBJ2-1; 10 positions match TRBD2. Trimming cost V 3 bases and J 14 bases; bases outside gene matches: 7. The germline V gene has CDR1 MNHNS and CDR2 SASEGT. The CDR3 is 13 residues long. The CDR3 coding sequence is TGTGCCAGCAGTGAGGCAGCTAGCGGGAGTAAGTTCTTC. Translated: CASSEAASGSKFF.

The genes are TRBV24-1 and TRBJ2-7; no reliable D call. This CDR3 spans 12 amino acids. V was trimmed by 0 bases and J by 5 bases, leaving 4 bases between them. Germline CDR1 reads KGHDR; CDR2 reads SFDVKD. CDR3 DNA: TGTGCCACCAGTGATTTGGGGGACGAGCAGTACTTC. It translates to CATSDLGDEQYF.

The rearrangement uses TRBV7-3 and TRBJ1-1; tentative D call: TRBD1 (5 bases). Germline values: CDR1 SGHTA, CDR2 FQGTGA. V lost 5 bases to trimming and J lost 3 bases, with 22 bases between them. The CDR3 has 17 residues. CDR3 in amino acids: CASSPWGSGERDTEAFF. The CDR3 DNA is TGTGCCAGCAGCCCATGGGGGTCGGGTGAGCGGGACACTGAAGCTTTCTTT.

CDR3: CASSLLQGRADTQYF. CDR3 in DNA: TGTGCCAGCAGCCTATTACAGGGTCGGGCTGATACGCAGTATTTT. The V call is TRBV3-1 (or the pseudogene TRBV3-2), the J call TRBJ2-3; tentative D call: TRBD1 (6 bases). Germline V CDR1 and CDR2: LGHDT, YNNKEL (reference sequence). V lost 4 bases and J 6 bases, leaving 17 bases between the germline ends. There are 15 residues in the CDR3.

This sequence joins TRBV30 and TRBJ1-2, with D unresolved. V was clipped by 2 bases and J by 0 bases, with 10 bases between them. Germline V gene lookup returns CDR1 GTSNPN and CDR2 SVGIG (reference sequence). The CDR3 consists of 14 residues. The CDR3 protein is CAWSLAGANYGYTF. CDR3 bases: TGTGCCTGGAGTCTAGCCGGAGCTAACTATGGCTACACCTTC.

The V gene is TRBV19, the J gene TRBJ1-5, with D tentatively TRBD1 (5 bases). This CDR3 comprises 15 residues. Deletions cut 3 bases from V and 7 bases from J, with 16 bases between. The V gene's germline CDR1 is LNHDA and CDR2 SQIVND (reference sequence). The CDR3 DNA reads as TGTGCCAGTAGTATTGCGGATAGGGGAGGCCAGCCCCAGCATTTT. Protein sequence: CASSIADRGGQPQHF.